Listed below are T cell receptor beta chains from one sample, sequenced in a study of post-analysis software for immune sequencing data. TCRdb re-derived calls from the PCR reads in MiXCR, one entry per CDR3 protein. The sample carries about 810,000 distinct CDR3 sequences, under 70% recorded once. The sample was blood. The receptors here all came from a girl between 10 and 17 years old with multiple sclerosis. Both conserved end residues are trimmed from each CDR3. Clone size appears in some rows only: once, few, many, or a class for an expanded clone.

ASSELGARSRDT	12	TRBV6-1	NA
ASSRLAGAEQY	11	TRBV7-3	NA
ASSRGQGMNVLT	12	TRBV5-1	few
ASSSSGRAPYEQY	13	TRBV12-3/TRBV12-4	few
ASRKPGGYNEQF	12	TRBV25-1	few
ASSLENRANTEAF	13	TRBV7-9	NA
ASSRPGVGTQY	11	TRBV5-6	NA
ASRLLSGYEQF	11	TRBV6-6	NA
ASSGIRGLTAPGTSGHNEQF	20	TRBV6-1	NA
ASSQDWEGLNTEAF	14	TRBV3-1	NA
ASSYSTSDSGNIYEQY	16	TRBV6-5	NA
SARRGAVYNEQF	12	TRBV20-1	NA